The clone carrying this T cell receptor beta chain was counted many times. What it binds is unknown. This CDR3 contains 17 residues. V was cut by 5 bases and J by 5 bases, with 24 bases left in between. Germline CDR1 is SGHAT and CDR2 is FQNNGV. This sample stems from a study of T cells in Graves' hyperthyroidism and ophthalmopathy. Whole-study findings and limits: Clonotypes that were expanded in thyroid above 0.001 mostly appeared in blood too.

RNA transcripts yielded amplified TCR beta CDR3 regions. TCR CDR3 underwent first-round RT-PCR with the HTBI primer set. TCRdb recomputed calls from the multiplex PCR reads with MiXCR, one row per CDR3 protein. The profile shows about 690,000 distinct CDR3 sequences, roughly 17% of them singletons. Investigators excluded patients with uncontrolled infection, other autoimmune disease, pregnancy or lactation. The authors obtained PBMCs from over 7.5 ml of fresh peripheral blood. This chain joins TRBV11-2 and TRBJ2-5; D is possibly TRBD1 (7 bases). This clonotype originated in a man aged 50-59 years with Graves' hyperthyroidism. The sequencing input was blood. The CDR3 DNA follows: TGTGCCAGCAGCCTGTCGATCCTACAGGGGAGGTTGGAGACCCAGTACTTC. This encodes CASSLSILQGRLETQYF.